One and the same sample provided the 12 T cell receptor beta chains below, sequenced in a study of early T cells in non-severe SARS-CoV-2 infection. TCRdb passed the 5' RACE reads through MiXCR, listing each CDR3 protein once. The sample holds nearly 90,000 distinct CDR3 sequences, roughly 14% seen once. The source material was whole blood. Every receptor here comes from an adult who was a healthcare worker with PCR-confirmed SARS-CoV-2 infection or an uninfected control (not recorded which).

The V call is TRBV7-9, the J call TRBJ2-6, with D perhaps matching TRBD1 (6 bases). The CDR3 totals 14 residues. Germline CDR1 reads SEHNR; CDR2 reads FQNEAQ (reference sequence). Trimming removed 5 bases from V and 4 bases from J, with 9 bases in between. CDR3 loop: CASSRQAGANVLTF. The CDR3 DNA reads TGTGCCAGCAGCCGACAGGCAGGGGCCAACGTCCTGACTTTC.

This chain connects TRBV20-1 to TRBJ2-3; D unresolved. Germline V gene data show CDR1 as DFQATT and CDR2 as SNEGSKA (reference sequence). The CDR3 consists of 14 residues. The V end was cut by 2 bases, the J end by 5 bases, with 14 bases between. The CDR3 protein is CSARSPARVDTQYF. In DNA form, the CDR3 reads TGCAGTGCTAGATCCCCTGCCCGGGTAGATACGCAGTATTTT.

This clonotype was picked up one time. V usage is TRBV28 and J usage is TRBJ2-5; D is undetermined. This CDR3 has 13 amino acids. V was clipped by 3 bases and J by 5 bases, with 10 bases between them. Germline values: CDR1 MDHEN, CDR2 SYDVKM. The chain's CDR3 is CASSLSSSETQYF. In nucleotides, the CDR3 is TGTGCCAGCAGTTTGTCCTCATCCGAGACCCAGTACTTC.

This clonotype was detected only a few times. Written as DNA, the CDR3 is TGTGCCAGCAGTTCTGACTCTTACACCGGGGAGCTGTTTTTT. It specifies CASSSDSYTGELFF. This chain connects TRBV12-3 or TRBV12-4 to TRBJ2-2, with no clear D. CDR3 length: 14 amino acids. Deletions cut 4 bases from V and 3 bases from J, with 9 bases between.

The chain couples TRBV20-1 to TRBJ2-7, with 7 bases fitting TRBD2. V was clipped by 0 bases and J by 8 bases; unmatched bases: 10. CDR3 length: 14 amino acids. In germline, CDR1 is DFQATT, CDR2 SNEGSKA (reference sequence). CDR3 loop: CSARDPRTSLKQYF. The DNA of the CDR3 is TGCAGTGCTAGAGACCCTCGGACTAGTTTGAAGCAGTACTTC.

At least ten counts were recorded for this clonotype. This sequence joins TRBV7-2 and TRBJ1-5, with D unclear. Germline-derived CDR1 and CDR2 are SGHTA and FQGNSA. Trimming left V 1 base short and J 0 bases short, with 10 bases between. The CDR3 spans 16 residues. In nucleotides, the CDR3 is TGTGCCAGCAGCTTAGATGGATTTTATAGCAATCAGCCCCAGCATTTT. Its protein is CASSLDGFYSNQPQHF. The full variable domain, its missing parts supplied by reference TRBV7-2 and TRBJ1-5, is GAGVSQSPSNKVTEKGKDVELRCDPISGHTALYWYRQSLGQGLEFLIYFQGNSAPDKSGLPSDRFSAERTGGSVSTLTIQRTQQEDSAVYLCASSLDGFYSNQPQHFGDGTRLSIL.

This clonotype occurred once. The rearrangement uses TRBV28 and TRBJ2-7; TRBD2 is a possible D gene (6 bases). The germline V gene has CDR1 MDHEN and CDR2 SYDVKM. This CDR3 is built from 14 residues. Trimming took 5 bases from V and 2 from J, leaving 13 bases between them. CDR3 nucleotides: TGTGCCAGCAGTGCGCGGGGCGACACCTACGAGCAGTACTTC. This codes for CASSARGDTYEQYF.

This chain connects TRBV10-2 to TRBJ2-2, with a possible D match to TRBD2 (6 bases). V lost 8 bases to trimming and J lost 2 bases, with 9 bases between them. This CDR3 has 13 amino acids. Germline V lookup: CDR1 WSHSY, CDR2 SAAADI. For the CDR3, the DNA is TGCGCCAGCCGGGACTCCAACACCGGGGAGCTGTTTTTT. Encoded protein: CASRDSNTGELFF.

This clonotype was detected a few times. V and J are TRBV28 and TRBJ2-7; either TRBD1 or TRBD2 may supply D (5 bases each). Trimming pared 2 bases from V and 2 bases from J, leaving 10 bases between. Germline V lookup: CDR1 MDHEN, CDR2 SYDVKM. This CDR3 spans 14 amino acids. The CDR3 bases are TGTGCCAGCAGTTTAAGGGGAGTCACCTACGAGCAGTACTTC. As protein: CASSLRGVTYEQYF.

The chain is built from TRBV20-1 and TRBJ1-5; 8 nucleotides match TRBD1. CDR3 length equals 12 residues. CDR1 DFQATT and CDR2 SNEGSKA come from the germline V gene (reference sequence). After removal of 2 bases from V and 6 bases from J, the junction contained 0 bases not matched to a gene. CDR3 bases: TGCAGTGCTAGACAGGGGGCTCAGCCCCAGCATTTT. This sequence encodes CSARQGAQPQHF.

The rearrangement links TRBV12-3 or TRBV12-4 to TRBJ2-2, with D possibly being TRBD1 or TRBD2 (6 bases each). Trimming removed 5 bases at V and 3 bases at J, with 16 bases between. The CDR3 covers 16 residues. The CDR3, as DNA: TGTGCCAGCAGTGCGCCGAAGGGGGGAGACACCGGGGAGCTGTTTTTT. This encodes CASSAPKGGDTGELFF.

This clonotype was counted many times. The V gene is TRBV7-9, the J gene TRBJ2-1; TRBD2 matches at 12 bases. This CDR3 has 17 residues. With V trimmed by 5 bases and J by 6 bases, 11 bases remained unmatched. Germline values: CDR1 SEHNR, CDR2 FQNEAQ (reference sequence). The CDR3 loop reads CASSPRRLAGAINEQFF. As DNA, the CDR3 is TGTGCCAGCAGCCCCCGTCGACTAGCGGGAGCGATCAATGAGCAGTTCTTC.